These 28 T cell receptor beta chains share one sample of origin, sequenced in a study of blood T cells in healthy people across ages. Using a J-beta primer mix together with a sample-barcoded 5' primer, a second PCR was run for roughly 6 to 11 cycles. TCRdb fed the 5' RACE reads into MiXCR, producing one record per CDR3 protein. The data show about 280,000 distinct CDR3 sequences, less than 30% seen once. Sequenced material: blood. These receptors originate from an older woman in good health.

This clonotype has ten or more counts. The chain joins TRBV10-3 to TRBJ1-5; possibly TRBD1 for D (6 bases). CDR3 size: 14 residues. Trimming took off 4 bases at V and 8 bases at J, with 15 bases between the two ends. The V gene's germline CDR1 is ENHRY and CDR2 SYGVKD. The CDR3 region has the DNA TGTGCCATCAGTGGGGATCGGGACATCGAGCCCCAGCATTTT. Protein product: CAISGDRDIEPQHF.

This rearrangement joins TRBV12-3 or TRBV12-4 to TRBJ1-4, with 8 bases aligning to TRBD1. The CDR3 length is 16 residues. V shed 5 bases and J 1 base; nucleotides not matched to a gene: 6. Written as DNA, the CDR3 is TGTGCCAGCAGTCTAGGACAGGGAGGAACTAATGAAAAACTGTTTTTT. Encoded protein: CASSLGQGGTNEKLFF.

The chain has TRBV20-1 and TRBJ2-5; D gene ambiguous. The CDR3 consists of 11 residues. Germline values: CDR1 DFQATT, CDR2 SNEGSKA (reference sequence). Trimming shortened V by 3 bases and J by 9 bases, and 11 bases separated the two germline ends. CDR3: CSARVAKPQYF. CDR3 nucleotides: TGCAGTGCTAGGGTGGCGAAACCCCAGTACTTC.

A word on this clonotype: An end of the junction does not agree with germline; a read error may underlie this. The chain carries TRBV6-6 and TRBJ2-1; 11 bases are shared with TRBD2. CDR1 is MNHNY and CDR2 is SVGAGI in the germline V gene (reference sequence). The CDR3 runs to 17 residues. As DNA, the CDR3 is TGTACCAGCAGTTACCCAGAACTGGGACTAGCGGACAATGAGCAGTTCTTC. This gives the protein CTSSYPELGLADNEQFF.

The sample holds many counts of this clonotype. The chain is built from TRBV29-1 and TRBJ2-1; possibly TRBD2 for D (5 bases). CDR3 length: 16 amino acids. Trimming shortened V by 0 bases and J by 3 bases, and 15 bases separated the two germline ends. Germline V gene lookup returns CDR1 SQVTM and CDR2 ANQGSEA. The CDR3 sequence is CSVEDYGLGSYNEQFF. Written as DNA, the CDR3 is TGCAGCGTTGAAGATTACGGACTGGGGAGCTACAATGAGCAGTTCTTC.

The chain employs TRBV28 and TRBJ2-5; D ambiguous. Gene TRBJ2-7 matches the end of the DNA better, so the J call may be wrong. The V gene's germline CDR1 is MDHEN and CDR2 SYDVKM. The CDR3 is 12 residues long. The CDR3 loop is CASTEPANEQYF. CDR3 in DNA: TGTGCCAGCACCGAACCGGCTAACGAGCAGTACTTC.

This clonotype was counted a few times. The chain links TRBV6-5 to TRBJ1-1; D remains ambiguous. This CDR3 region has 13 residues. The V gene lost 5 bases and the J gene lost 5 bases, with 12 bases spanning the gap. CDR1 MNHEY and CDR2 SVGAGI come from the germline V gene. The CDR3 protein is CASSHPEGTEAFF. CDR3 bases: TGTGCCAGCAGTCACCCAGAAGGTACTGAAGCTTTCTTT.

A single count supports this clonotype. At one end the junction does not follow the germline gene, possibly because of a read error. CDR3 coding DNA: TGTGCCAGCAGTCACTCCCCGCCGGGGAACTCCCGTCCTGGGGCATCTTGGAATGAAAAACTGTTTTTT. Translated, it gives CASSHSPPGNSRPGASWNEKLFF. The chain uses TRBV6-2 or TRBV6-3 and TRBJ1-4, with a weak D call TRBD1 (5 bases). Germline-derived CDR1 and CDR2 are MNHEY and SVGEGT. CDR3 length: 23 residues.

This clonotype has more than one count but fewer than ten. The chain's CDR3 is CASSGELNYEQYF. In DNA form, the CDR3 reads TGTGCCAGCAGTGGGGAACTGAACTACGAGCAGTACTTC. This chain joins TRBV2 and TRBJ2-7; D is ambiguous. Trimming left V 4 bases short and J 3 bases short, with 10 bases between. Germline V gene data show CDR1 as SNHLY and CDR2 as FYNNEI. The CDR3 has 13 residues.

The gene calls are TRBV4-1 and TRBJ1-6; D perhaps matches TRBD1 (6 bases). Per the germline V gene, CDR1 is MGHRA and CDR2 is YSYEKL. This CDR3 region has 15 residues. V was cut by 0 bases and J by 10 bases, with 13 bases left in between. CDR3 loop: CASSQDRGVQSPLHF. For the CDR3, the DNA is TGCGCCAGCAGCCAAGACAGGGGAGTTCAGTCACCCCTCCACTTT.

This chain links TRBV6-5 with TRBJ2-7; D unclear. V shed 7 bases and J shed 0 bases, with 4 bases lying between them. Germline assignment: CDR1 MNHEY and CDR2 SVGAGI. The CDR3 is 11 residues long. For the CDR3, the DNA is TGTGCCAGCAAGGACTCCTACGAGCAGTACTTC. Translated, it gives CASKDSYEQYF.

The chain employs TRBV29-1 and TRBJ2-5, with no clear D. Germline CDR1 is SQVTM and CDR2 is ANQGSEA. The CDR3 covers 13 residues. The V end was cut by 7 bases, the J end by 5 bases, with 17 bases between. The CDR3 bases are TGCAGCGGGAGACATCTCGGGCGGGAGACCCAGTACTTC. Its protein is CSGRHLGRETQYF.

V usage is TRBV7-3 and J usage is TRBJ2-7; the D gene could be TRBD1 or TRBD2 (6 bases each). This CDR3 is built from 14 residues. Trimming removed 5 bases from V and 1 base from J, with 12 bases in between. Looked up from germline, CDR1 is SGHTA and CDR2 is FQGTGA. CDR3 sequence reads: CASSPRDKSYEQYF. Written as DNA, the CDR3 is TGTGCCAGCAGCCCGCGGGACAAGTCCTACGAGCAGTACTTC. Full variable domain (missing parts from reference TRBV7-3 and TRBJ2-7): GAGVSQTPSNKVTEKGKYVELRCDPISGHTALYWYRQSLGQGPEFLIYFQGTGAADDSGLPNDRFFAVRPEGSVSTLKIQRTERGDSAVYLCASSPRDKSYEQYFGPGTRLTVT.

The chain couples TRBV21-1 to TRBJ1-2; TRBD1 is taken as the D call from the table, unchecked against the DNA. TRBV21-1 is an annotated pseudogene. The CDR3 length is 17 residues. DNA of the CDR3: TGTGCCAGCAGCAAAGTTGTCGCTCAGGGTCAACGGGTTGGCTACACCTTC. Protein: CASSKVVAQGQRVGYTF.

This clonotype was counted between two and nine times. The V call is TRBV27, the J call TRBJ2-4; D may correspond to TRBD1 or TRBD2 (5 bases each). V dropped 6 bases and J dropped 1 base, with 10 bases sitting between them. Per the germline V gene, CDR1 is MNHEY and CDR2 is SMNVEV (reference sequence). The CDR3 length is 14 residues. This chain's CDR3 is CASSRGDAKNIQYF. In DNA, the CDR3 is TGTGCCAGCAGCCGGGGCGATGCCAAAAACATTCAGTACTTC.

This clonotype was picked up a small number of times. CDR3 nucleotides: TGTGCCAGCAGCCCCCGGGACAGGGTGAACACTGAAGCTTTCTTT. Its translation: CASSPRDRVNTEAFF. V gene TRBV3-1 combines with J gene TRBJ1-1, with 9 bases that match TRBD1. Germline-derived CDR1 and CDR2 are LGHDT and YNNKEL (reference sequence). Trimming cost V 4 bases and J 0 bases; bases outside gene matches: 3. The CDR3 loop spans 15 amino acids.

V usage is TRBV6-1 and J usage is TRBJ1-5, with D possibly TRBD1 on 5 matching bases. V lost 0 bases and J lost 6, with 15 bases in between. The V gene's germline CDR1 is MNHNS and CDR2 SASEGT. This CDR3 is built from 16 residues. The CDR3 reads CASSEALQAGGQPQHF. The DNA of the CDR3 is TGTGCCAGCAGTGAAGCGCTTCAGGCGGGGGGTCAGCCCCAGCATTTT.

Turning to this clonotype: A junction end diverges from the germline sequence, so it may reflect a read error. This sequence joins TRBV5-1 and TRBJ2-6, with D possibly matching TRBD1 (5 bases). Germline V gene data show CDR1 as SGHRS and CDR2 as YFSETQ. There are 17 residues in the CDR3. The CDR3 DNA sequence: TGCGCCAGCAGCTTGGCTGGCAGGTTAACTGGGGCCAACGTCCCGACTTTC. The encoded protein is CASSLAGRLTGANVPTF.

The V call is TRBV7-6, the J call TRBJ2-5; 7 bases map to TRBD2. Germline V gene sequence: CDR1 SGHVS, CDR2 FNYEAQ. The J segment lost 3 bases and the V segment lost 4 bases, leaving 8 bases of the junction unmatched. The CDR3 has 15 amino acids. Here the CDR3 DNA reads TGTGCCAGCAGCTACGGGACTACAGTTAAAGAGACCCAGTACTTC. Translating it yields CASSYGTTVKETQYF.

Only a few counts were recorded for this clonotype. The V gene is TRBV6-6, the J gene TRBJ2-7; D is uncertain. The V and J ends lost 2 bases and 6 bases respectively, with 14 bases between them. The CDR3 covers 14 residues. Germline lookup yields CDR1 MNHNY and CDR2 SVGAGI (reference sequence). The CDR3 coding sequence is TGTGCCAGCAGTTACGTGGGCGGCTCGGGCGAGCAGTACTTC. Its translation is CASSYVGGSGEQYF.

The CDR3 coding sequence is TGTGCCAGCAGTTCTGGGGGCTGGAACACTGAAGCTTTCTTT. Its protein product is CASSSGGWNTEAFF. The V gene is TRBV28, the J gene TRBJ1-1, with a tentative D call TRBD1 (6 bases). The CDR3 runs to 14 residues. CDR1 and CDR2 (germline): MDHEN, SYDVKM. Trimming left V 4 bases short and J 1 base short, with 10 bases between.

This sequence joins TRBV20-1 and TRBJ2-3; D ambiguous. V shed 0 bases and J shed 2 bases, with 6 bases lying between them. Germline V gene sequence: CDR1 DFQATT, CDR2 SNEGSKA (reference sequence). The CDR3 contains 13 residues. This CDR3 reads CSAREGYTDTQYF. The DNA of the CDR3 is TGCAGTGCTAGAGAGGGCTACACAGATACGCAGTATTTT.

There are a few counts of this clonotype. The chain uses TRBV5-1 and TRBJ1-2; D is unresolved. The length of the CDR3 is 15 residues. Germline CDR1 and CDR2: SGHRS and YFSETQ. Trimming left V 4 bases short and J 2 bases short, with 15 bases between. CDR3 region: CASSRRGRENYGYTF. In nucleotides, the CDR3 is TGCGCCAGCAGCCGCCGGGGTCGGGAGAACTATGGCTACACCTTC.

In its sample, this clonotype was seen many times. This sequence joins TRBV4-1 and TRBJ2-3, with TRBD1 matching 7 bases. CDR1 and CDR2 (germline): MGHRA, YSYEKL. V was pared by 3 bases and J by 2 bases, with 11 bases of the junction left unmatched. This CDR3 has 17 amino acids. The CDR3 DNA follows: TGCGCCAGCAGCCAGGAAGACAGGGACCCGAACACAGATACGCAGTATTTT. Amino acid sequence: CASSQEDRDPNTDTQYF.

The chain couples TRBV5-1 to TRBJ2-1; D might be TRBD1 (6 bases). The closer fit of TRBJ2-5 to the DNA end suggests the J call may be wrong. In germline, CDR1 is SGHRS, CDR2 YFSETQ. This CDR3 has 15 amino acids. DNA of the CDR3: TGCGCCAGCAGCTCAAACCCAGGGGCGCAAGAGACCCAGTACTTC. Protein: CASSSNPGAQETQYF.

This clonotype was picked up a small number of times. This rearrangement joins TRBV4-1 to TRBJ2-2, with 12 bases that match TRBD2. J was trimmed by 7 bases and V by 6 bases; bases with no gene match: 18. Germline V lookup: CDR1 MGHRA, CDR2 YSYEKL. The CDR3 runs 19 residues. CDR3 DNA: TGCGCCAGCAGTTCTAGCGGACTAGCGGGATTTTACTCGAGCGGGGAGCTGTTTTTT. Translating it yields CASSSSGLAGFYSSGELFF.

This clonotype was seen ten or more times. The chain joins TRBV7-3 to TRBJ1-1; 9 nucleotides line up with TRBD1. The J segment lost 1 base and the V segment lost 5 bases, leaving 2 bases of the junction unmatched. CDR3 length: 14 amino acids. Germline CDR1 reads SGHTA; CDR2 reads FQGTGA. CDR3 sequence (DNA): TGTGCCAGCAGCCTGACAGGGGGGAACACTGAAGCTTTCTTT. It is translated as CASSLTGGNTEAFF.

This clonotype occurred many times. This sequence joins TRBV27 and TRBJ2-6; possibly TRBD2 for D (7 bases). Trimming removed 7 bases from V and 2 bases from J, with 24 bases in between. The CDR3 consists of 19 residues. CDR1 is MNHEY, CDR2 SMNVEV, per germline (reference sequence). The CDR3 region is CASTPGASGYYTGANVLTF. CDR3 bases: TGTGCCAGCACCCCAGGGGCTAGCGGTTATTATACTGGGGCCAACGTCCTGACTTTC.